This TCR beta chain derives from a study of blood T cells in healthy people across ages (dated by TCRdb to between 2014 and 2017). Background on the whole study: Template switching captured roughly one uniquely barcoded TCR beta cDNA molecule per two T cells in model experiments. Age-related changes in TCR beta repertoire diversity were measured in the study by deep sequencing normalized with unique cDNA molecular identifiers. Donors were grouped into four age groups: young (average approximately 15 years), middle-aged (around 39), aged (around 60) and long-lived (around 80). To avoid experimental bias, donors of different ages were randomly spread across the sequencing lanes. The study analyzed two additional independent replicas of 1 million unique cDNA reads from the same blood draw for two donors, one aged 18 to 29 and one aged 80 or older. Findings and caveats that apply to the study as a whole: The CMV infection status of donors was not known, potentially confounding age-related changes in expanded clonotypes. As age increased, observed TCR beta diversity per million T cells dropped in a roughly linear way, and a significant reduction was already evident by age about 36. A strong correlation was found between observed TCR beta diversity and the percentage of naive T cells measured by flow cytometry. Compared with the aged group, the long-lived group had more naive CD4+ T cells, fewer expanded clones and increased TCR diversity, suggesting age selection. Bulk unsorted PBMC profiling prevented conclusive comparison of naive and antigen-experienced compartments. Total diversity estimates from one million sequenced T cells were considered lower bounds and underestimates.

As for this clonotype: Its antigen is currently not known. No clone much larger than this one lies a single base away; base qualities are absent.

The 40 or so donors, aged about 6 to 95 years, were systemically healthy Caucasian individuals from Russia. Roughly 9.5 milliliters of peripheral blood were drawn from each donor into EDTA-treated Vacutainer tubes. PBMCs were isolated by Ficoll-Paque density-gradient centrifugation, with at least 7 million obtained per sample. Total RNA was extracted from PBMCs with Trizol reagent, with at least 5.5 micrograms obtained per sample. The percentages of naive CD45RAhigh/CD27high T cells were determined by flow cytometry on a PBMC aliquot from every donor. Taken from cysteine to phenylalanine, the CDR3 has 17 residues. Of the read, only the CDR3 DNA is kept; its 51 bases are in frame from base 1. V is pruned by 6 bases and J by 0 bases, leaving 3 bases of the junction without a gene match. The CDR1 and CDR2 encoded by the germline V gene are ENHRY and SYGVKD. Libraries were made using 5' RACE. Sequencing used an Illumina HiSeq 2500. A second roughly 7 to 11 cycle PCR used a sample-barcoded 5' primer and a J-beta primer mix. A unique molecular identifier was introduced onto each TCR beta cDNA molecule by a template-switch 5' adaptor carrying 12 random nucleotides. Each sample yielded at least 2.5 million CDR3-containing paired-end reads. The Mint cDNA synthesis kit, primed by a TRBC-specific oligonucleotide, was used to synthesize first-strand cDNA from all RNA. Following uracil-DNA glycosylase treatment, all cDNA underwent a first 18-cycle PCR with the universal primers M1SS and BC2_uni_R. Per the original workflow: Normalization of each sample was performed by random selection of 1 million high-quality reads, each carrying a distinct molecular identifier. Reads sharing molecular identifiers were discarded rather than binned into consensus sequences. CDR3 identification, clonotype clustering and error correction used MiTCR with a Q25 quality threshold and the strictest error-elimination algorithm. A nonparametric unseen species model with Euler transformation was used to estimate a lower bound on total TCR beta diversity. In-frame beta chains were kept once TCRdb had trimmed the public reads at Q25 with fastp and called clones with MiXCR. Here each entry gathers all rows of one CDR3 protein and keeps the most common genes and DNA. Here the V and J calls rest on TCRdb's processing, not on the authors' analysis. Counted in this sample were 650,000 to 1,000,000 distinct CDR3 sequences; 46% of them appeared once. Roughly 18% of the sample is taken by the ten largest.

The rearranged segments are TRBV10-3 and TRBJ2-2, with 14 middle bases fitting TRBD2. The receptor was isolated from a man older than 75 in good health. The sequencing sample was made of blood. The nucleotide sequence reads as follows: TGTGCCATCAGCCGGGGACTAGCGGGAGCGAACACCGGGGAGCTGTTTTTT. Translated, this gives CAISRGLAGANTGELFF.